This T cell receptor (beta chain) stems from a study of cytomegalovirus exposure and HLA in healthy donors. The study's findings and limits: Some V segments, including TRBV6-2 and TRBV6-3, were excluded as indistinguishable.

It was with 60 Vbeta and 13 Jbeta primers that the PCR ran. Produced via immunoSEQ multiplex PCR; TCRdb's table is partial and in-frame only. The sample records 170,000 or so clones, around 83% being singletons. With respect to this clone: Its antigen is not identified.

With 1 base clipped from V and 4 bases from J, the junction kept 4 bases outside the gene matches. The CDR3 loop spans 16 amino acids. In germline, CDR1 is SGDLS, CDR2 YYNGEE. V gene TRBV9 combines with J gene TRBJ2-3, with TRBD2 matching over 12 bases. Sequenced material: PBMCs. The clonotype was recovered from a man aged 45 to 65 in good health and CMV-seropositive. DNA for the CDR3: TGTGCCAGCAGCGTAAAGCTAGCGGGGGGGCCAGATACGCAGTATTTT. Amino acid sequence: CASSVKLAGGPDTQYF.